This T cell receptor (beta chain) was recovered during a study of T cell repertoires in cytomegalovirus infection. Study at large: Evidence of both CMV infection and a matching HLA type came from public TCR beta signatures. Study observations and caveats: Clonotypes of TCR beta that were HLA-C-restricted and CMV-specific dominated the ex vivo response.

Details on this clonotype: Its antigen remains unknown.

V shed 4 bases, J shed 5 bases, and the junction held 5 bases outside the gene matches. Germline-derived CDR1 and CDR2 are SGDLS and YYNGEE. This CDR3 is 14 amino acids long. TCRdb passed the reads through MiXCR, listing each CDR3 protein once. Of around 260,000 distinct CDR3 sequences detected, roughly 10% appear once; the ten largest clones hold approximately 15%. The rearrangement links TRBV9 to TRBJ1-5; 8 bases map to TRBD1. The sequenced sample was PBMCs. The TCR sequence derives from a human donor in good health (CMV status not recorded). Some clones in this sample may be carry-over from other donors' samples. The CDR3: CASSPQDRDQPQHF. The CDR3, as DNA: TGTGCCAGCAGCCCCCAGGACAGGGATCAGCCCCAGCATTTT.